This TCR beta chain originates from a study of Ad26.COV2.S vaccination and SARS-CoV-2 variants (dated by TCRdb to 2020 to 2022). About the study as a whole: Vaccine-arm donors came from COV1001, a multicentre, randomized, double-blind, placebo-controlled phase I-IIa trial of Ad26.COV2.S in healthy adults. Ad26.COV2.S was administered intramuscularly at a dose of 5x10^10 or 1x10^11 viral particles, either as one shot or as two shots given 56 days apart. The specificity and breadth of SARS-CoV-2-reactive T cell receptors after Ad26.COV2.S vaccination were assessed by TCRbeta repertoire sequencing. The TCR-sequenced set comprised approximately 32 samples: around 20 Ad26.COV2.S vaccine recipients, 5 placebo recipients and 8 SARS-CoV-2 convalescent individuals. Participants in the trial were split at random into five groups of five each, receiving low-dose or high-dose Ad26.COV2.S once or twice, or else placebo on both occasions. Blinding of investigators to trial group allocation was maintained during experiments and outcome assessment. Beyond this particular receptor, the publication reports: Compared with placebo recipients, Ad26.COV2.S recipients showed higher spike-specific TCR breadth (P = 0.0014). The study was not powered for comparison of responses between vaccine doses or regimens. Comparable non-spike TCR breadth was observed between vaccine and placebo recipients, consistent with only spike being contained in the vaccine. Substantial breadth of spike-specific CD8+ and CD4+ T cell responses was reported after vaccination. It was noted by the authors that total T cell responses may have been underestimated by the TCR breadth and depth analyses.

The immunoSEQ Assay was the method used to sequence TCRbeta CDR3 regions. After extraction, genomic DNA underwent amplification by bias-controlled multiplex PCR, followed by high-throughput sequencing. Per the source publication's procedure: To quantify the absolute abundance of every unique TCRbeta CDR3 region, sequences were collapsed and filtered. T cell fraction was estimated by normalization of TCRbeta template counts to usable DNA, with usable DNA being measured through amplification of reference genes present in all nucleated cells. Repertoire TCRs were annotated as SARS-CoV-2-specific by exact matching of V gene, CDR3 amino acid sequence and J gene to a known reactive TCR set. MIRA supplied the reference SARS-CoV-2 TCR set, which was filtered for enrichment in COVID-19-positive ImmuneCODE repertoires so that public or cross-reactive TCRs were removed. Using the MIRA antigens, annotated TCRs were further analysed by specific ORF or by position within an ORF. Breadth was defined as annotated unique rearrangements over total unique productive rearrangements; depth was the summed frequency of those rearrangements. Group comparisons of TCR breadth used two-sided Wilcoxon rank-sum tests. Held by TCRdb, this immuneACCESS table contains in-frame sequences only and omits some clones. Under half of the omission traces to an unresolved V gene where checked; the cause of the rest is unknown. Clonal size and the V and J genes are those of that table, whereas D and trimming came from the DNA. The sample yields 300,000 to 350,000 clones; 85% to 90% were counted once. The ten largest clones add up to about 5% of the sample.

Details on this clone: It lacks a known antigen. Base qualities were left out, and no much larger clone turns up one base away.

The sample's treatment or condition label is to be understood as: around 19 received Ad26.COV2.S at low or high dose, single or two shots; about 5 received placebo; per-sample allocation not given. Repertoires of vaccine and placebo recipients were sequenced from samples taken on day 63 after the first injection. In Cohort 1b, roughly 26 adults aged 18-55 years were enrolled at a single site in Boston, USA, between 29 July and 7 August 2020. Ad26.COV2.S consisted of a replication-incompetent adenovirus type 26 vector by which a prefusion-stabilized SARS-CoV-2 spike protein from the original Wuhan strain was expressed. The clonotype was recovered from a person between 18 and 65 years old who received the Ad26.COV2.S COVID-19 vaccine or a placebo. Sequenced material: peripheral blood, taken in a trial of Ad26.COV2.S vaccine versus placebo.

The DNA sequence is given as TGTGCCACCAGCAGTGCGGGCAGGCTAAATTCACCCCTCCACTTT. This sequence encodes CATSSAGRLNSPLHF. The chain was built from TRBV15 and TRBJ1-6; no D segment can be confidently identified. The cysteine opens and the phenylalanine closes a CDR3 of 15 amino acids. Solely the CDR3 DNA is kept, with 45 bases framed from the first base. CDR1 and CDR2, looked up from the germline V gene (reference sequence), are LNHNV and YYDKDF. The junction shows trimming of 3 bases on V and 7 bases on J, plus 13 bases between the germline ends.